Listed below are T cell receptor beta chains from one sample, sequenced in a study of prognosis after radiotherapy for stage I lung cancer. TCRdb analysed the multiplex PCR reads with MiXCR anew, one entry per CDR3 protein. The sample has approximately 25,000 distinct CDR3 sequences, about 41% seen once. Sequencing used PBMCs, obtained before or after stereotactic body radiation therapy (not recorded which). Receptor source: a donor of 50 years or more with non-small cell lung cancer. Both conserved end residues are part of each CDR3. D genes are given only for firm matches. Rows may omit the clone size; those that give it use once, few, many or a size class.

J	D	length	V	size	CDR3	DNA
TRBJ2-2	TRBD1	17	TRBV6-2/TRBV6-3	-	CASLPVEGASNTGELFF	TGTGCCAGCCTACCCGTTGAGGGGGCCTCGAACACCGGGGAGCTGTTTTTT
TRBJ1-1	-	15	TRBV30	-	CAWREMSPGSTEAFF	TGTGCCTGGAGGGAGATGTCCCCAGGGAGCACTGAAGCTTTCTTT
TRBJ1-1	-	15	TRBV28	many	CASSLLRQDSTEAFF	TGTGCCAGCAGTTTATTGAGGCAGGATAGCACTGAAGCTTTCTTT
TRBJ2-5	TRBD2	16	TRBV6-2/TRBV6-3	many	CASSYGSAGGVETQYF	TGTGCCAGCAGTTACGGCTCAGCGGGAGGGGTTGAGACCCAGTACTTC
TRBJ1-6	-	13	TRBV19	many	CASNSGINSPLHF	TGTGCCAGTAACTCAGGGATTAATTCACCCCTCCACTTT
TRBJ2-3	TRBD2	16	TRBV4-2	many	CASSPIAGGGADTQYF	TGTGCCAGCAGCCCTATAGCGGGGGGCGGGGCAGATACGCAGTATTTT
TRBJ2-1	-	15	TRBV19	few	CASTSRGGSDNEQFF	TGTGCCAGTACCTCCCGAGGGGGTTCCGACAATGAGCAGTTTTTC
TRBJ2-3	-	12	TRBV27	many	CASSSIGDTQYF	TGTGCCAGCAGTTCCATAGGGGATACGCAGTATTTT
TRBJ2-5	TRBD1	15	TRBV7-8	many	CASSFRQGVGETQYF	TGTGCCAGCAGCTTCCGACAGGGGGTAGGGGAGACCCAGTACTTC
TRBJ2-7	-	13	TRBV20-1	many	CSAISWGNNEQYF	TGCAGTGCTATATCCTGGGGGAATAACGAGCAGTACTTC
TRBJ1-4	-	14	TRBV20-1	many	CSASKAGRNEKLFF	TGCAGTGCTAGTAAGGCAGGGAGAAACGAAAAACTGTTTTTT
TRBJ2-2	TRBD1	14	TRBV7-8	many	CASRYTGVTGELFF	TGTGCCAGCAGATATACAGGGGTCACCGGGGAGCTGTTTTTT
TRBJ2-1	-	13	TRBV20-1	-	CSASWTGYNEQFF	TGCAGTGCTAGTTGGACGGGATACAATGAGCAGTTCTTC
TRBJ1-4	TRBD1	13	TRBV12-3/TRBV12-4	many	CASSTGANEKLFF	TGTGCCAGTTCGACAGGGGCTAATGAAAAACTGTTTTTT
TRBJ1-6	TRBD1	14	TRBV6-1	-	CASRLDRGSSPLHF	TGTGCCAGCAGACTCGACAGGGGTAGTTCACCCCTCCACTTT
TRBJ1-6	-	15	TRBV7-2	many	CASSLQSPEVSPLHF	TGTGCCAGCAGCTTACAGTCGCCAGAGGTTTCACCCCTCCACTTT
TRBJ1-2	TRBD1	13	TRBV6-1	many	CASKDRDYYGYTF	TGTGCCAGCAAGGACAGGGATTACTATGGCTACACCTTC
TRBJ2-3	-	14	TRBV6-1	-	CATSSEFFTDTQYF	TGTGCCACCTCGAGTGAGTTTTTCACAGATACGCAGTATTTT